Following are 9 T cell receptor beta chains from one sample sequenced in a study of OX40 agonist ivuxolimab in advanced cancers. The repertoire was sequenced with immunoSEQ multiplex PCR; TCRdb's copy has only in-frame clones and lacks some. The data show roughly 100,000 clones, about 87% seen once. The input for sequencing was CD4+ or CD8+ T cells sorted from blood, taken in a trial of the OX40 agonist ivuxolimab. The source of these receptors is an adult with an advanced solid tumor such as melanoma, head and neck, liver or kidney cancer.

This rearrangement joins TRBV27 to TRBJ1-6, with 7 bases that match TRBD1. The germline CDR1 and CDR2 sequences are MNHEY and SMNVEV (reference sequence). CDR3 length: 16 residues. Trimming took 4 bases from V and 7 from J; bases not matched to a gene: 10. The CDR3 DNA reads as TGTGCCAGCAGTTCCCCAGGGGGGCAGGGGAATTCACCCCTCCACTTT. It specifies CASSSPGGQGNSPLHF.

The CDR3 sequence is CASSLLDRENTEAFF. The DNA for the CDR3 is TGTGCCAGCAGTTTATTGGACAGGGAGAACACTGAAGCTTTCTTT. The genes are TRBV28 and TRBJ1-1; 8 nucleotides align to TRBD1. Trimming cost V 1 base and J 1 base; bases outside gene matches: 2. The CDR3 length is 15 residues. From germline, CDR1 is MDHEN and CDR2 SYDVKM.

The genes are TRBV4-3 and TRBJ1-3, with 7 bases fitting TRBD1. The germline V gene encodes CDR1 LGHNA and CDR2 YSLEER. The CDR3 extends over 17 amino acids. V lost 4 bases, J lost 0 bases, and 9 bases stayed unmatched. The CDR3 coding sequence is TGCGCCAGCAGCCTCGAGTTTAGGGACAGCTCTGGAAACACCATATATTTT. Translating gives CASSLEFRDSSGNTIYF.

The V gene is TRBV6-6, the J gene TRBJ2-7; 10 nucleotides agree with TRBD1. The germline CDR1 and CDR2 sequences are MNHNY and SVGAGI (reference sequence). The ends lost 6 bases at V and 4 bases at J; junction bases unmatched: 3. The CDR3 runs to 13 residues. In DNA, the CDR3 is TGTGCCAGCAGGGGACAGGGGCTTTACGAGCAGTACTTC. Amino acids: CASRGQGLYEQYF.

The chain links TRBV28 to TRBJ2-1, with 16 nucleotides matching TRBD2. The CDR3 covers 17 residues. The J segment lost 7 bases and the V segment lost 3 bases, leaving 6 bases of the junction unmatched. CDR1 MDHEN and CDR2 SYDVKM come from the germline V gene. CDR3 in DNA: TGTGCCAGCAGTTTGGGGACTAGCGGGGGGGCCCTGAATGAGCAGTTCTTC. Protein sequence: CASSLGTSGGALNEQFF.

The rearrangement joins TRBV5-6 to TRBJ1-1; D is perhaps TRBD1 (6 bases). Germline V gene data show CDR1 as SGHDT and CDR2 as YYEEEE. Trimming left V 0 bases short and J 4 bases short, with 16 bases between. CDR3 length: 16 amino acids. The CDR3 sequence: CASSLGTVLVTTEAFF. CDR3 in DNA: TGTGCCAGCAGCTTGGGGACAGTCCTGGTTACCACTGAAGCTTTCTTT. The full variable domain, its missing parts supplied by reference TRBV5-6 and TRBJ1-1, is DAGVTQSPTHLIKTRGQQVTLRCSPKSGHDTVSWYQQALGQGPQFIFQYYEEEERQRGNFPDRFSGHQFPNYSSELNVNALLLGDSALYLCASSLGTVLVTTEAFFGQGTRLTVV.

The CDR3 is CASSYLDRSSGNTIYF. The CDR3, as DNA: TGTGCCAGCAGCTACCTAGACAGGAGCTCTGGAAACACCATATATTTT. The chain employs TRBV9 and TRBJ1-3, with D possibly matching TRBD1 (6 bases). The CDR3 length is 16 residues. CDR1 and CDR2 from the germline V gene are SGDLS and YYNGEE. V lost 4 bases and J 0 bases, leaving 14 bases between the germline ends.

This clone has just one count. V gene TRBV5-1 combines with J gene TRBJ1-2; 7 bases fit TRBD1. V lost 3 bases, J lost 7 bases, and 12 bases stayed unmatched. The CDR3 is made up of 15 amino acids. Germline V gene sequence: CDR1 SGHRS, CDR2 YFSETQ. Here the CDR3 DNA reads TGCGCCAGCAGCTGGGCCCCCGACGACAGGGCTGGCTACACCTTC. Translated: CASSWAPDDRAGYTF.

V usage is TRBV6-5 and J usage is TRBJ2-3, with no clear D. CDR1 MNHEY and CDR2 SVGAGI come from the germline V gene. The CDR3 length is 13 residues. Trimming cost V 1 base and J 2 bases, with 4 bases left between them. The CDR3 sequence: CASSYFTTDTQYF. The CDR3 nucleotides are TGTGCCAGCAGTTACTTCACCACAGATACGCAGTATTTT.